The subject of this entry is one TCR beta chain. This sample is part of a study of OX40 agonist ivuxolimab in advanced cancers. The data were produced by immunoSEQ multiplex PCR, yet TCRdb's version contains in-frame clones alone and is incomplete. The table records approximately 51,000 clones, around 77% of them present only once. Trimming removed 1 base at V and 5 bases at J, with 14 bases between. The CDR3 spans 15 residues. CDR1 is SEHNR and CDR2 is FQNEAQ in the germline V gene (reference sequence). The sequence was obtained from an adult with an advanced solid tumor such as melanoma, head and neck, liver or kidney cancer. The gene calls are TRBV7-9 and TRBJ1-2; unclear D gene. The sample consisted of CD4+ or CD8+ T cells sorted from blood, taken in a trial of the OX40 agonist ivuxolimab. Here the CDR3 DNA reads TGTGCCAGCAGCTTAGAACTGATGGATACTTATGGCTACACCTTC. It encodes CASSLELMDTYGYTF.